This is a list of T cell receptor beta chains from one sample in a study of T cells of healthy individuals. Via MiXCR, TCRdb re-called the 5' RACE reads, giving one row per CDR3 protein. The data hold about 53,000 distinct CDR3 sequences, with roughly 14% observed a single time. Receptors were obtained from a human donor in good health. The CDR3 runs from the conserved cysteine through the conserved F or W. Each record gives: J gene, V gene, CDR3 protein.

TRBJ2-5 | TRBV5-1 | CASSFLVAGIQETQYF
TRBJ2-3 | TRBV7-2 | CASSLGGSQDTQYF
TRBJ2-3 | TRBV4-3 | CASSSRGGNADTQYF
TRBJ2-1 | TRBV7-7 | CASSLGTGTVLNEQFF
TRBJ2-7 | TRBV6-2/TRBV6-3 | CASNPQGFTYEQYF
TRBJ2-3 | TRBV12-3/TRBV12-4 | CASSNPKDSTDTQYF
TRBJ2-2 | TRBV6-4 | CASRTNTGELFF
TRBJ1-2 | TRBV19 | CASSNRWDGYTF
TRBJ2-7 | TRBV3-1 | CASSQDTSGSVHEQYF
TRBJ1-2 | TRBV10-3 | CAISEGDGVNYGYTF
TRBJ1-1 | TRBV7-8 | CASSLDGGPGGTEAFF
TRBJ2-7 | TRBV29-1 | CSVAGGGGSEQYF
TRBJ1-1 | TRBV20-1 | CSASGQRNTEAFF
TRBJ2-2 | TRBV9 | CASSVEQGGTGELFF
TRBJ2-7 | TRBV25-1 | CASSERDVLVREQYF
TRBJ2-2 | TRBV12-5 | CASGPGQGATGELFF
TRBJ1-6 | TRBV5-1 | CASSSRTGADNSPLHF
TRBJ2-1 | TRBV5-1 | CASIWGNEQFF
TRBJ1-2 | TRBV4-1 | CASSQDDRTSNYGYTF
TRBJ2-7 | TRBV5-1 | CASKDKPGYEQYF
TRBJ1-5 | TRBV12-3/TRBV12-4 | CASGREELNQPQHF
TRBJ2-2 | TRBV4-3 | CASSQDSGGRTGELFF
TRBJ1-5 | TRBV5-1 | CASRPTGGGQPQHF
TRBJ1-1 | TRBV5-1 | CASSLAGVGTEAFF
TRBJ2-4 | TRBV20-1 | CSARDGTRRAKNIQYF
TRBJ2-7 | TRBV4-3 | CASSLKTGSYEQYF